This record looks at one TCR beta chain sequence and its context. Per the authors' pipeline: Amplification of reference gene primers provided the estimated nucleated cell counts. TCRdb keeps only in-frame clones here, not all; method: immunoSEQ multiplex PCR. V and J calls and clone size are as listed in that table; D and trimming were resolved from the DNA. Of about 140,000 clones listed, 76% are singletons. The CDR3 extends over 12 amino acids. The data were obtained in a study of blood T cell repertoires in COVID-19. Study at large: Acute and convalescent COVID-19 samples came from the United States, Italy and Spain. The analysed material was cDNA or gDNA that came from T cells, B-cell-depleted T cells, or PBMCs.

The genes are TRBV21-1 and TRBJ1-1. TRBV21-1 is labeled a pseudogene. The source material was peripheral blood. This sequence was found in a woman of 80 years or more with active or convalescent COVID-19. The CDR3 loop reads CASSVMNTEAFF. CDR3 nucleotides: TGTGCCAGCAGCGTTATGAACACTGAAGCTTTCTTT.